Only a few counts were recorded for the clone carrying this T cell receptor (beta chain). This entry belongs to a study of blood T cell repertoires in COVID-19. In the source study's methods: Estimated nucleated cell counts came from reference gene primer amplification. Repertoires were generated with immunoSEQ multiplex PCR, while TCRdb's copy carries only in-frame clones and drops some. V and J calls and clone size follow that table, whereas D and trimming were derived from the DNA. The sample yields roughly 71,000 clones, roughly 90% seen once. The CDR3 sequence is 15 residues long. Germline V gene lookup returns CDR1 MNHEY and CDR2 SVGAGI. V was pared by 0 bases and J by 0 bases, with 8 bases between.

Sequencing input: peripheral blood. The chain links TRBV6-5 to TRBJ1-2; D is uncertain. The sequence was collected from a man aged 25 to 40 with acute or convalescent COVID-19. The chain's CDR3 is CASSYSGRPNYGYTF. As DNA, the CDR3 is TGTGCCAGCAGTTACTCGGGGAGGCCTAACTATGGCTACACCTTC.